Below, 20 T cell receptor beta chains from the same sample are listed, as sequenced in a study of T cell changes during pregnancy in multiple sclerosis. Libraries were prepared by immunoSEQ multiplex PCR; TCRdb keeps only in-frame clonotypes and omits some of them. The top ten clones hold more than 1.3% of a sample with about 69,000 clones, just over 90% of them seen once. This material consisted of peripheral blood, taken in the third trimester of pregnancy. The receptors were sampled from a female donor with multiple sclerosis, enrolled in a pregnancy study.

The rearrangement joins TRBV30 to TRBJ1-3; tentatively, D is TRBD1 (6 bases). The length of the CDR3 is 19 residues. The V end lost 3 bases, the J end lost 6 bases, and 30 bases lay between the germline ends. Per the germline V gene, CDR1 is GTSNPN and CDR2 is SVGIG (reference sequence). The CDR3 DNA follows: TGTGCCTGGAGCGACAACCAGGTCACCCGACAGGAGTGGGAAAACACCATATATTTT. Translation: CAWSDNQVTRQEWENTIYF. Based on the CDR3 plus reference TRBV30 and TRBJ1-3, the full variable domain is SQTIHQWPATLVQPVGSPLSLECTVEGTSNPNLYWYRQAAGRGLQLLFYSVGIGQISSEVPQNLSASRPQDRQFILSSKKLLLSDSGFYLCAWSDNQVTRQEWENTIYFGEGSWLTVV.

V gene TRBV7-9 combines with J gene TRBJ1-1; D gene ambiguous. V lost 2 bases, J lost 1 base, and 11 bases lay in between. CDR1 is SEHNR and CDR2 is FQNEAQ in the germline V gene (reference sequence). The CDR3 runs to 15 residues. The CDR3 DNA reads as TGTGCCAGCAGCTTAATTGAGTTTCGGAACACTGAAGCTTTCTTT. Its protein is CASSLIEFRNTEAFF. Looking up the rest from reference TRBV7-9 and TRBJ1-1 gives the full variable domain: DTGVSQNPRHKITKRGQNVTFRCDPISEHNRLYWYRQTLGQGPEFLTYFQNEAQLEKSRLLSDRFSAERPKGSFSTLEIQRTEQGDSAMYLCASSLIEFRNTEAFFGQGTRLTVV.

The CDR3 bases are TGCGCCAGCAGCCTCCTACCCAGGGCCACTGAAGCTTTCTTT. It translates to CASSLLPRATEAFF. The chain is built from TRBV4-1 and TRBJ1-1; D is perhaps TRBD1 (5 bases). CDR3 length: 14 amino acids. The ends were cut back, 4 bases at V and 4 bases at J, with 13 bases in the middle. Germline loops: CDR1 MGHRA, CDR2 YSYEKL.

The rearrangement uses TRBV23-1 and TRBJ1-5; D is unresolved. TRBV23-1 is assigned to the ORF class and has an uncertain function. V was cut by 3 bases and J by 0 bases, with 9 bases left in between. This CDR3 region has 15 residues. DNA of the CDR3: TGCGCCAGCAGTCAGCGGTCAAATAGCAATCAGCCCCAGCATTTT. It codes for CASSQRSNSNQPQHF.

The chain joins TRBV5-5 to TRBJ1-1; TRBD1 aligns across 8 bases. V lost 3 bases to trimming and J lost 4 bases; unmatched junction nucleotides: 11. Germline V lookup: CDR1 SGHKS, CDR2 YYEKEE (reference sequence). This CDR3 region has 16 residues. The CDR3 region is CASSWGQDGYVTEAFF. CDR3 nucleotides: TGTGCCAGCAGCTGGGGACAGGATGGCTATGTCACTGAAGCTTTCTTT.

The CDR3 coding sequence is TGTGCCAGCAGAGACAGGGGACTTCCCACTGAAGCTTTCTTT. Its translation is CASRDRGLPTEAFF. The chain is built from TRBV2 and TRBJ1-1; 8 positions match TRBD1. The V and J ends lost 6 bases and 4 bases, in that order; junction bases with no gene match: 7. CDR3 size: 14 residues. Germline assignment: CDR1 SNHLY and CDR2 FYNNEI.

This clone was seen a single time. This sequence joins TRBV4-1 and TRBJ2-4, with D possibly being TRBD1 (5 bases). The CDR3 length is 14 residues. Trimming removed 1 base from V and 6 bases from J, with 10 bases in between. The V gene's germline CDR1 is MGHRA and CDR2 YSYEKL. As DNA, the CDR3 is TGCGCCAGCAGCCAAGGGACGACAGTAAACATTCAGTACTTC. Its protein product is CASSQGTTVNIQYF.

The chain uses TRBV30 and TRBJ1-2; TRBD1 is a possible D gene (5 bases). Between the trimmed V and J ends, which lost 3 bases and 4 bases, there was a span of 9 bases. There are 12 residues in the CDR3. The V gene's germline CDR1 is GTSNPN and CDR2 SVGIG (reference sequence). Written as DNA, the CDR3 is TGTGCCTGGAGCAGGGTAGCCTATGGCTACACCTTC. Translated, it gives CAWSRVAYGYTF.

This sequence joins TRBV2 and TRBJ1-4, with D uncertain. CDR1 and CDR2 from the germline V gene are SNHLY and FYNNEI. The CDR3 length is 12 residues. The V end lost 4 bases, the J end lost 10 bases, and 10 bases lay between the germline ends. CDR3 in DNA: TGTGCCAGCAGTGCTGCGGGGAGAAAACTGTTTTTT. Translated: CASSAAGRKLFF.

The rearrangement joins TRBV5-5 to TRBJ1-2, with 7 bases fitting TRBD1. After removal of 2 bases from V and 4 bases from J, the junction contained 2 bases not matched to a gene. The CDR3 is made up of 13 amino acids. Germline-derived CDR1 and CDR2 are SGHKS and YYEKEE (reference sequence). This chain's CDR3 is CASSFGQAYGYTF. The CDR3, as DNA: TGTGCCAGCAGCTTCGGACAGGCCTATGGCTACACCTTC.

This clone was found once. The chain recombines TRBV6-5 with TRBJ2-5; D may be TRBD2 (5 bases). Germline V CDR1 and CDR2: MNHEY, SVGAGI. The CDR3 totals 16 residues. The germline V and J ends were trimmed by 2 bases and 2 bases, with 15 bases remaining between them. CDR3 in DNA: TGTGCCAGCAGTTACGCCCCCCCGTCGGGACAAGAGACCCAGTACTTC. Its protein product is CASSYAPPSGQETQYF.

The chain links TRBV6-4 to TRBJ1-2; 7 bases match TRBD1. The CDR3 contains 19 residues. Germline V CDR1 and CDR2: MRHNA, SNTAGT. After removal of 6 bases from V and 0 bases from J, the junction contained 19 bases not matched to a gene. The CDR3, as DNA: TGTGCCAGCAGCAGATATGACAGGGAATTACCTCAGTCTAACTATGGCTACACCTTC. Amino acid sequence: CASSRYDRELPQSNYGYTF.

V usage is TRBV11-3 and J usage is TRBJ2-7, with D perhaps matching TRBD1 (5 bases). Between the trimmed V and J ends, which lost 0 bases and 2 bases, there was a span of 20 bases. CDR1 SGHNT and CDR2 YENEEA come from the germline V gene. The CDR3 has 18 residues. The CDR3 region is CASSLDRGHIRPTYEQYF. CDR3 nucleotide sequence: TGTGCCAGCAGCTTAGATAGGGGTCATATTCGTCCGACCTACGAGCAGTACTTC.

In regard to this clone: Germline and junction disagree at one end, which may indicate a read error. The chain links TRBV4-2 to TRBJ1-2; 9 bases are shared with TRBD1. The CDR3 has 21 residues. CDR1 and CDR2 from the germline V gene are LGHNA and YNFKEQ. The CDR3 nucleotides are TGTGCCAGCAGCCCACTCCACCTAAGACAGGGGGTACAGGGGTTTCAGTATGACTACACCTTC. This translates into CASSPLHLRQGVQGFQYDYTF.

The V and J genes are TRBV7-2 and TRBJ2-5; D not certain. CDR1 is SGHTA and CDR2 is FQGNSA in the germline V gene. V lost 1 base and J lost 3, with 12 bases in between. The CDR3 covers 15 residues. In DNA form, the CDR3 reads TGTGCCAGCAGCTTAGTCGCACAGCCCGAAGAGACCCAGTACTTC. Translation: CASSLVAQPEETQYF.

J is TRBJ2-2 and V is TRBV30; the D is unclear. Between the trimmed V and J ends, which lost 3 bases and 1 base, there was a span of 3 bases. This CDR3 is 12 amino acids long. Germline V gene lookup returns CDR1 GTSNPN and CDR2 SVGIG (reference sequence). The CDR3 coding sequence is TGTGCCTGGAGCTTGAACACCGGGGAGCTGTTTTTT. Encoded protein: CAWSLNTGELFF.

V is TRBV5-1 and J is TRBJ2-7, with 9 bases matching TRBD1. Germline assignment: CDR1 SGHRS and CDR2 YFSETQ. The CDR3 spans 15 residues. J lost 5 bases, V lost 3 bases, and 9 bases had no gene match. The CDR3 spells CASSSTGTGNHEQYF. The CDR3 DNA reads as TGCGCCAGCAGCTCCACCGGGACAGGGAACCACGAGCAGTACTTC.

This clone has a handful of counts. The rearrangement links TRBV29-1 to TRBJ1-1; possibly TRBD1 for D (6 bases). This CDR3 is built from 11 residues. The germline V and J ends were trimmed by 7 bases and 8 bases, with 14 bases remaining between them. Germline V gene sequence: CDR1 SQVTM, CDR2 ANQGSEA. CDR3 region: CSAVRTEEAFF. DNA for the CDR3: TGCAGCGCCGTTAGGACAGAAGAAGCTTTCTTT.

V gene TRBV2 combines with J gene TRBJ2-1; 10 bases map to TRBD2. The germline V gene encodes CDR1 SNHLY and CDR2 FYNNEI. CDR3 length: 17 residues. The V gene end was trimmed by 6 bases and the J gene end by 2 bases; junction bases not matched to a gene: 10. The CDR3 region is CASRASPLAGAYNEQFF. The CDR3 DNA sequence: TGTGCCAGCAGAGCCTCCCCTCTAGCGGGGGCCTACAATGAGCAGTTCTTC.

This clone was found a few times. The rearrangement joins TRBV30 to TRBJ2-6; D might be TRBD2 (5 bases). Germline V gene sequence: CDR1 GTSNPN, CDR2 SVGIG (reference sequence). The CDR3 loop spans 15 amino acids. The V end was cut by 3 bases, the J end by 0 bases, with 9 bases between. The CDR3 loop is CAWSVGSSGANVLTF. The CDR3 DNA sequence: TGTGCCTGGAGCGTAGGGAGCTCTGGGGCCAACGTCCTGACTTTC. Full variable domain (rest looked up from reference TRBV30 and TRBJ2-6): SQTIHQWPATLVQPVGSPLSLECTVEGTSNPNLYWYRQAAGRGLQLLFYSVGIGQISSEVPQNLSASRPQDRQFILSSKKLLLSDSGFYLCAWSVGSSGANVLTFGAGSRLTVL.